This TCR beta chain was sequenced in a study of blood T cell repertoires in COVID-19. About the study: The origin of the acute and convalescent COVID-19 samples was the United States, Italy and Spain. In each case, the material was cDNA or gDNA derived from T cells, B-cell-depleted T cells, or PBMCs.

Authors' processing steps: Estimation of nucleated cell counts relied on the amplification of reference gene primers. Clones were sequenced by immunoSEQ multiplex PCR, and TCRdb holds only the in-frame ones, with some missing. The DNA gave D and trimming, while V, J and clone size come from that table. Altogether about 110,000 clones are present, more than 75% being singletons, with the ten largest covering less than 3.5%. CDR3 length: 13 amino acids. CDR1 is MNHEY and CDR2 is SVGAGI in the germline V gene. Trimming took 9 bases from V and 9 from J; bases not matched to a gene: 7. The clonotype originates from a woman aged 45 to 65 with acute or convalescent COVID-19. The chain carries TRBV6-5 and TRBJ2-1; 11 positions agree with TRBD2. Sample: peripheral blood. The CDR3 is CARAVSGGGEQFF. The DNA of the CDR3 is TGTGCCAGAGCAGTTAGCGGGGGGGGTGAGCAGTTCTTC.